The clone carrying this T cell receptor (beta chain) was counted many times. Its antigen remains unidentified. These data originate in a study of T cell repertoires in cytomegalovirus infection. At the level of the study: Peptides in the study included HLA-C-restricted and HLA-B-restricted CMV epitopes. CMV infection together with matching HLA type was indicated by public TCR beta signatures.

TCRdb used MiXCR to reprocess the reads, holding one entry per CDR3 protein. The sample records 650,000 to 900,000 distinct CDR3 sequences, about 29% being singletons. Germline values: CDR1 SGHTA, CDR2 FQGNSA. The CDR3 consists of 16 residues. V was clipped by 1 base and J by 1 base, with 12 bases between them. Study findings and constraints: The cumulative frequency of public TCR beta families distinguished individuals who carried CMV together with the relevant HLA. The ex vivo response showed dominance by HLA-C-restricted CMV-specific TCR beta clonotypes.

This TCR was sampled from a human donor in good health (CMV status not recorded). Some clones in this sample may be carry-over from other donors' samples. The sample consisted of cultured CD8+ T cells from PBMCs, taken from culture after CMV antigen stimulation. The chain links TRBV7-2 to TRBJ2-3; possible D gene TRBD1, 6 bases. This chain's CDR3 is CASSLGGQRRTDTQYF. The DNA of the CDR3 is TGTGCCAGCAGCTTAGGGGGGCAGCGCCGCACAGATACGCAGTATTTT.